The rows below give T cell receptor beta chains drawn from one sample of a study of blood T cell repertoires in COVID-19. The data were produced by immunoSEQ multiplex PCR, yet TCRdb's version contains in-frame clones alone and is incomplete. Of roughly 250,000 clones listed, 80% to 90% are singletons. The sample taken for sequencing was peripheral blood. These TCRs come from a middle-aged man with acute or convalescent COVID-19. Both conserved end residues are part of each CDR3. The order of the fields is clone size, V gene, D gene, J gene, CDR3 protein, CDR3 DNA. D genes are given only for firm matches. Expanded clones are given a class, and other clones once, few, many or no size at all.

>.|TRBV7-9|TRBD1|TRBJ1-1
CASSRRTGDTEAFF
TGTGCCAGCAGCCGCAGGACAGGAGACACTGAAGCTTTCTTT
>.|TRBV7-9|TRBD1|TRBJ1-6
CASRGDDRVVSPLHF
TGTGCCAGCAGAGGAGACGACAGGGTGGTTTCACCCCTCCACTTT
>.|TRBV7-7|.|TRBJ2-5
CASSLDAGNGETQYF
TGTGCTAGCAGCTTAGACGCGGGAAACGGAGAGACCCAGTACTTC
>.|TRBV6-5|TRBD1|TRBJ1-5
CASMGTGGNQPQHF
TGTGCCAGCATGGGGACAGGGGGCAATCAGCCCCAGCATTTT
>.|TRBV5-4|.|TRBJ1-1
CASSYPGGEGTEAFF
TGTGCCAGCAGCTACCCGGGAGGGGAAGGCACTGAAGCTTTCTTT
>once|TRBV9|TRBD2|TRBJ2-5
CASSPYGRGGRETQYF
TGTGCCAGCAGCCCTTATGGGCGGGGGGGCCGGGAGACCCAGTACTTC
>.|TRBV25-1|TRBD2|TRBJ2-7
CASSDPGTSGTYEQYF
TGTGCCAGCAGTGACCCCGGGACTAGCGGAACCTACGAGCAGTACTTC
>.|TRBV9|TRBD2|TRBJ2-7
CASSVESSGSYEQYF
TGTGCCAGCAGCGTAGAAAGTAGCGGGAGTTACGAGCAGTACTTC
>few|TRBV12-3/TRBV12-4|.|TRBJ2-1
CASTRTGKEQFF
TGTGCCAGCACCCGGACTGGGAAGGAGCAGTTCTTC
>few|TRBV2|.|TRBJ2-7
CASSDREVYPYEQYF
TGTGCCAGCAGTGACAGGGAGGTCTATCCCTACGAGCAGTACTTC
>.|TRBV5-1|TRBD1|TRBJ1-2
CASSRDRGSYYGYTF
TGCGCCAGCAGCAGGGACAGGGGATCCTACTATGGCTACACCTTC
>.|TRBV29-1|.|TRBJ1-1
CSVEPGLGHTEAFF
TGCAGCGTTGAACCGGGATTAGGGCACACTGAAGCTTTCTTT
>many|TRBV9|TRBD1|TRBJ2-2
CASSAYLSGTGVDGELFF
TGTGCCAGCAGCGCTTACTTGTCCGGGACAGGGGTAGACGGGGAGCTGTTTTTT
>.|TRBV6-5|.|TRBJ2-1
CASSYSGDNEQFF
TGTGCCAGCAGTTACTCGGGCGACAATGAGCAGTTCTTC
>.|TRBV29-1|.|TRBJ2-2
CSVQRGGELFF
TGCAGCGTCCAAAGGGGCGGGGAGCTGTTTTTT
>.|TRBV10-3|TRBD1|TRBJ1-1
CAISGQENTEAFF
TGTGCCATCAGCGGACAGGAGAACACTGAAGCTTTCTTT
>.|TRBV25-1|TRBD1|TRBJ1-1
CASRTGMNTEAFF
TGTGCCAGCAGGACAGGGATGAACACTGAAGCTTTCTTT
>.|TRBV9|TRBD2|TRBJ2-5
CASSVLAGSQETQYF
TGTGCCAGCAGCGTCCTAGCGGGATCACAAGAGACCCAGTACTTC
>.|TRBV5-4|TRBD1|TRBJ2-5
CASSFGQAAGTQYF
TGTGCCAGCAGCTTCGGACAGGCAGCAGGGACCCAGTACTTC
>.|TRBV5-6|.|TRBJ1-6
CASSLPGAGSPLHF
TGTGCCAGCAGCTTGCCGGGAGCAGGGTCACCCCTCCACTTT
>few|TRBV11-2|.|TRBJ2-7
CASSLYRESYEQYF
TGTGCCAGCAGCTTATACCGGGAGAGTTATGAGCAGTACTTC
>.|TRBV5-1|TRBD1|TRBJ1-4
CASSTGWGQGDEKLFF
TGCGCCAGCAGCACCGGATGGGGACAGGGGGACGAAAAACTGTTTTTT
>.|TRBV5-1|TRBD1|TRBJ2-5
CASSEGQGVETQYF
TGTGCCAGCAGCGAAGGACAGGGGGTAGAGACCCAGTACTTC
>.|TRBV4-2|TRBD1|TRBJ2-1
CASSHGQVGDNEQFF
TGTGCCAGCAGCCATGGACAGGTGGGGGACAATGAGCAGTTCTTC
>once|TRBV7-3|.|TRBJ2-5
CASSLNSLETQYF
TGTGCCAGCAGCTTAAATAGCTTGGAGACCCAGTACTTC
>.|TRBV4-2|TRBD1|TRBJ1-2
CASSQAQGARGYGYTF
TGTGCCAGCAGCCAAGCACAGGGGGCAAGGGGCTATGGCTACACCTTC
>.|TRBV14|TRBD2|TRBJ2-7
CASSHGRTSGPYEQYF
TGTGCCAGCAGCCATGGTAGGACTAGCGGCCCCTACGAGCAGTACTTC
>.|TRBV18|TRBD2|TRBJ2-1
CASSPPSGTSGSNEQFF
TGTGCCAGCTCACCACCGTCCGGGACTAGCGGGAGTAATGAGCAGTTCTTC
>.|TRBV19|TRBD2|TRBJ2-3
CASSKRVTSGMGSDTQYF
TGTGCCAGTAGTAAACGAGTGACTAGCGGGATGGGGTCAGATACGCAGTATTTT
>.|TRBV6-5|.|TRBJ1-4
CASSYSYRVWSEKLFF
TGTGCCAGCAGTTACTCGTACAGGGTGTGGAGTGAAAAACTGTTTTTT
>.|TRBV29-1|.|TRBJ1-3
CSVEDSASGNTIYF
TGCAGCGTTGAAGACAGCGCCTCTGGAAACACCATATATTTT
>.|TRBV10-2|.|TRBJ1-1
CASRNREVTEAFF
TGCGCCAGCAGGAACAGGGAAGTCACTGAAGCTTTCTTT
>.|TRBV6-1|.|TRBJ1-2
CASSVDGTGKKTSRGYTF
TGTGCCAGCAGTGTTGACGGTACGGGAAAAAAAACTTCCAGGGGCTACACCTTC
>once|TRBV19|TRBD2|TRBJ2-1
CASSASGRRYNEQFF
TGTGCCAGTAGTGCAAGCGGGAGGCGATACAATGAGCAGTTCTTC
>few|TRBV5-1|.|TRBJ1-3
CASSLVGGIGNTIYF
TGCGCCAGCAGCTTGGTTGGGGGGATCGGAAACACCATATATTTT
>.|TRBV9|.|TRBJ2-7
CASSPQGDTSYEQYF
TGTGCCAGCAGCCCCCAAGGGGACACCTCCTACGAGCAGTACTTC
>.|TRBV18|TRBD1|TRBJ1-5
CASSPDRGINQPQHF
TGTGCCAGCTCCCCCGACAGGGGAATAAATCAGCCCCAGCATTTT
>.|TRBV6-5|.|TRBJ1-2
CASSDDRPVGYTF
TGTGCCAGCAGCGATGACAGACCAGTTGGCTACACCTTC
>.|TRBV4-1|.|TRBJ1-2
CASSPAGANYGYTF
TGCGCCAGCAGCCCGGCAGGGGCTAACTATGGCTACACCTTC
>.|TRBV2|TRBD2|TRBJ2-7
CASSDASGGYEQYF
TGTGCCAGCAGTGATGCTAGCGGGGGCTACGAGCAGTACTTC
>.|TRBV28|TRBD2|TRBJ2-1
CASNRGSSYNEQFF
TGTGCCAGCAACCGCGGGAGCTCCTACAATGAGCAGTTCTTC